This T cell receptor (beta chain) is drawn from a study of T cells in tuberculosis. The overall study: Blood was taken before or within 7 days of anti-tuberculosis therapy.

Repertoires were generated with immunoSEQ multiplex PCR, while TCRdb's copy carries only in-frame clones and drops some. The table lists about 38,000 clones, approximately 94% of them singletons. Time point in this sample: new active TB diagnosis, blood taken before or within 7 days of starting treatment. The sample here was PBMCs, taken at tuberculosis diagnosis. The sequence derives from an adult with tuberculosis.

The CDR3 nucleotides are TGTGCCAGCAGCTTGAGGACAGGGGGCCCTACTAACTATGGCTACACCTTC. The encoded protein is CASSLRTGGPTNYGYTF. The V call is TRBV5-4, the J call TRBJ1-2, with TRBD1 identical over 11 bases. V lost 1 base to trimming and J lost 0 bases; unmatched junction nucleotides: 5. This CDR3 region has 17 residues. The germline gives CDR1 SGHNT, CDR2 YYREEE (reference sequence).